The 26 T cell receptor beta chains reported below all come from one sample, sequenced in a study of blood T cells in healthy people across ages. PCR was performed a second time for 7 to 11 cycles using a sample-barcoded 5' primer and a J-beta primer mix. TCRdb independently ran MiXCR on the 5' RACE reads; one entry per CDR3 protein. The data contain some 290,000 distinct CDR3 sequences, 25% to 30% of them singletons. Sequenced input: blood. The receptor set was obtained from a woman aged 65 to 85 in good health.

This clonotype was counted only a few times. Because it lacks the conserved phenylalanine or tryptophan at the end, this CDR3 is likely a read error. The chain joins TRBV7-9 to TRBJ1-2; D gene ambiguous. Trimming shortened V by 9 bases and J by 3 bases, and 11 bases separated the two germline ends. The CDR3 has 12 residues. Germline assignment: CDR1 SEHNR and CDR2 FQNEAQ (reference sequence). The CDR3 region is CASSRGDYGYTL. The CDR3 DNA reads TGTGCCAGTAGCCGAGGAGACTATGGCTACACCCTC.

This chain links TRBV9 with TRBJ2-7, with 11 bases identical to TRBD2. Unmatched junction bases numbered 1, after V lost 0 bases and J lost 5 bases. The V gene's germline CDR1 is SGDLS and CDR2 YYNGEE. The CDR3 covers 14 residues. CDR3 nucleotide sequence: TGTGCCAGCAGCGTAGGACTAGCGGGAAACGAGCAGTACTTC. This gives the protein CASSVGLAGNEQYF.

The CDR3 here is CASSQTGGKEGGTEAFF. The CDR3 DNA is TGTGCCAGCAGCCAGACAGGGGGCAAGGAGGGGGGCACTGAAGCTTTCTTT. The rearrangement joins TRBV7-9 to TRBJ1-1; 10 nucleotides line up with TRBD1. J was trimmed by 4 bases and V by 5 bases; bases with no gene match: 13. The CDR3 length is 17 residues. In germline, CDR1 is SEHNR, CDR2 FQNEAQ (reference sequence).

For this clonotype: A read error may account for a junction end that differs from germline. CDR3 sequence reads: CASSFVLAGEVEQHF. CDR3 DNA: TGTGCCAGCTCATTTGTACTAGCGGGAGAGGTCGAGCAGCACTTC. The rearrangement links TRBV18 to TRBJ2-7, with TRBD2 identical over 11 bases. The CDR3 spans 15 residues. The germline gives CDR1 KGHSH, CDR2 LQKENI.

This clonotype was found many times. The CDR3 bases are TGCGCCAGCAGCCAAGCAGGGTGGAGCGACAATGAGCAGTTCTTC. Encoded protein: CASSQAGWSDNEQFF. The V gene is TRBV4-1, the J gene TRBJ2-1, with TRBD1 as a possible D gene (5 bases). Trimming stripped 1 base from V and 5 bases from J, with 12 bases between. This CDR3 has 15 amino acids. Germline V lookup: CDR1 MGHRA, CDR2 YSYEKL.

This clonotype appeared many times. The chain is built from TRBV27 and TRBJ2-5, with 12 bases matching TRBD2. Germline V gene data show CDR1 as MNHEY and CDR2 as SMNVEV (reference sequence). CDR3 length equals 17 residues. Trimming at V came to 5 bases and at J to 6 bases, leaving 13 bases not matched to a gene. The CDR3 sequence: CASSTLTRLAGGKTQYF. The CDR3 DNA reads as TGTGCCAGCAGTACCCTGACTAGGCTAGCGGGAGGGAAGACCCAGTACTTC.

This clonotype showed up just a few times. The chain uses TRBV6-5 and TRBJ2-2; D is uncertain. This CDR3 has 13 residues. Per the germline V gene, CDR1 is MNHEY and CDR2 is SVGAGI. The V and J ends lost 2 bases and 2 bases respectively, with 3 bases between them. The CDR3 DNA reads as TGTGCCAGCAGTTACGTAAACACCGGGGAGCTGTTTTTT. As protein: CASSYVNTGELFF.

The rearrangement links TRBV7-6 to TRBJ2-6; 8 bases fit TRBD1. The CDR3 runs 15 residues. Germline V gene sequence: CDR1 SGHVS, CDR2 FNYEAQ. The ends lost 5 bases at V and 4 bases at J; junction bases unmatched: 4. CDR3: CASSKTGAGANVLTF. The CDR3 nucleotides read TGTGCCAGCAGCAAGACAGGGGCCGGGGCCAACGTCCTGACTTTC.

This chain links TRBV18 with TRBJ1-1; no firm D call. Germline V CDR1 and CDR2: KGHSH, LQKENI. The CDR3 is 13 residues long. The V end was cut by 4 bases, the J end by 1 base, with 7 bases between. As DNA, the CDR3 is TGTGCCAGCTCACAGGTTGCGAACACTGAAGCTTTCTTT. Translation: CASSQVANTEAFF. The full variable domain, rest sourced from reference TRBV18 and TRBJ1-1, is NAGVMQNPRHLVRRRGQEARLRCSPMKGHSHVYWYRQLPEEGLKFMVYLQKENIIDESGMPKERFSAEFPKEGPSILRIQQVVRGDSAAYFCASSQVANTEAFFGQGTRLTVV.

This chain connects TRBV2 to TRBJ1-4; perhaps TRBD1 as D (6 bases). Deletions cut 8 bases from V and 3 bases from J, with 16 bases between. Germline V gene sequence: CDR1 SNHLY, CDR2 FYNNEI. This CDR3 has 15 amino acids. The CDR3 here is CASSLSGAPNEKLFF. CDR3 coding DNA: TGTGCCAGCTCACTTTCAGGGGCACCTAATGAAAAACTGTTTTTT.

CDR3 sequence: CASSQGYRNNQPQHF. CDR3 bases: TGCGCCAGCAGCCAAGGTTACCGGAACAATCAGCCCCAGCATTTT. This rearrangement joins TRBV4-3 to TRBJ1-5; D is ambiguous. Per germline, CDR1 LGHNA and CDR2 YSLEER. V lost 1 base and J lost 3, with 10 bases in between. CDR3 size: 15 residues.

This clonotype was found many times. CDR3 protein: CASSFGVGETQYF. The CDR3 bases are TGTGCCAGCAGCTTCGGGGTTGGGGAGACCCAGTACTTC. The chain uses TRBV11-2 and TRBJ2-5; a possible D gene is TRBD2 (5 bases). The ends were cut back, 3 bases at V and 5 bases at J, with 10 bases in the middle. This CDR3 comprises 13 residues. The germline V gene encodes CDR1 SGHAT and CDR2 FQNNGV.

This chain uses TRBV7-3 with TRBJ2-5; no clear D. The J call may be in error: the DNA end matches TRBJ2-1 better. CDR3 length: 16 amino acids. Germline V gene sequence: CDR1 SGHTA, CDR2 FQGTGA. The CDR3 here is CASSSTRSARNNEQFF. CDR3 coding DNA: TGTGCCAGCAGCTCCACCAGGTCCGCGAGGAACAATGAGCAGTTCTTC.

The gene calls are TRBV28 and TRBJ1-2; 7 nucleotides align to TRBD1. Per germline, CDR1 MDHEN and CDR2 SYDVKM. This CDR3 is built from 15 residues. With V trimmed by 3 bases and J by 0 bases, 4 bases remained unmatched. CDR3 sequence: CASSLGGGTNYGYTF. CDR3 sequence (DNA): TGTGCCAGCAGTTTGGGAGGGGGCACTAACTATGGCTACACCTTC.

The chain carries TRBV20-1 and TRBJ2-1; D might be TRBD1 or TRBD2, each matching 5 bases. The length of the CDR3 is 15 residues. Germline CDR1 DFQATT, CDR2 SNEGSKA (reference sequence). Deletions cut 6 bases from V and 5 bases from J, with 20 bases between. The CDR3 region has the DNA TGCAGTGCGCGGACCGGGACCCGGAAGGACAATGAGCAGTTCTTC. Amino acids: CSARTGTRKDNEQFF.

As for this clonotype: The junction differs from germline at one of its ends, possibly a read error. J is TRBJ2-5 and V is TRBV5-1; 9 nucleotides align to TRBD2. Germline V gene sequence: CDR1 SGHRS, CDR2 YFSETQ. The CDR3 length is 16 residues. CDR3 sequence reads: CASSLADSGSWETQYF. CDR3 coding DNA: TGCGCCAGTAGCTTGGCCGATAGCGGGAGTTGGGAGACCCAGTACTTC.

J is TRBJ2-7 and V is TRBV12-3 or TRBV12-4, with D uncertain. Trimming stripped 4 bases from V and 1 base from J, with 8 bases between. The CDR3 is made up of 13 amino acids. CDR3 amino acids: CASSWLPSYEQYF. CDR3 DNA: TGTGCCAGCAGTTGGCTACCTTCCTACGAGCAGTACTTC.

The chain is built from TRBV7-3 and TRBJ2-1; TRBD2 aligns across 7 bases. Germline V CDR1 and CDR2: SGHTA, FQGTGA. Trimming at V came to 4 bases and at J to 3 bases, leaving 6 bases not matched to a gene. CDR3 length: 15 amino acids. Here the CDR3 reads CASSSHSGNYNEQFF. The CDR3 DNA reads as TGTGCCAGCAGCTCCCACAGCGGGAACTACAATGAGCAGTTCTTC. The full variable domain, rest sourced from reference TRBV7-3 and TRBJ2-1, is GAGVSQTPSNKVTEKGKYVELRCDPISGHTALYWYRQSLGQGPEFLIYFQGTGAADDSGLPNDRFFAVRPEGSVSTLKIQRTERGDSAVYLCASSSHSGNYNEQFFGPGTRLTVL.

The chain links TRBV5-1 to TRBJ2-3; D ambiguous. The CDR3 contains 11 residues. Trimming took off 6 bases at V and 7 bases at J, with 9 bases between the two ends. Germline CDR1 and CDR2: SGHRS and YFSETQ. CDR3 sequence (DNA): TGCGCCAGCAACCTGGGATATACGCAGTATTTT. This gives the protein CASNLGYTQYF.

Many counts were recorded for this clonotype. The chain links TRBV14 to TRBJ2-5, with TRBD1 matching over 8 bases. The CDR3 runs to 16 residues. The V gene's germline CDR1 is SGHDN and CDR2 FVKESK. V shed 1 base, J shed 2 bases, and the junction held 6 bases outside the gene matches. The CDR3 sequence: CASSQVVRDRQETQYF. CDR3 bases: TGTGCCAGCAGCCAAGTGGTCCGGGACAGGCAAGAGACCCAGTACTTC.

In the case of this clonotype: An end of the junction differs from the germline gene, which may be a read error. The V gene is TRBV11-2, the J gene TRBJ2-1, with D perhaps matching TRBD1 or TRBD2 (5 bases each). The CDR3 covers 13 residues. CDR1 is SGHAT, CDR2 FQNNGV, per germline. CDR3 amino acids: CAGSLEGRGPQFF. CDR3 nucleotide sequence: TGTGCCGGCAGCTTAGAGGGGCGCGGCCCGCAGTTCTTC.

This clonotype came up a few times. The J gene is TRBJ2-7, the V gene TRBV4-1; D is perhaps TRBD1 or TRBD2 (6 bases each). V lost 0 bases and J 9 bases, leaving 18 bases between the germline ends. The V gene's germline CDR1 is MGHRA and CDR2 YSYEKL. The CDR3 is made up of 15 amino acids. This CDR3 reads CASSQDLLGGMGQYF. CDR3 bases: TGCGCCAGCAGCCAAGACCTTCTCGGGGGCATGGGGCAGTACTTC.

This clonotype was observed a handful of times. V and J are TRBV29-1 and TRBJ2-5; D might be TRBD2 (5 bases). The V gene lost 6 bases and the J gene lost 2 bases, with 7 bases spanning the gap. In germline, CDR1 is SQVTM, CDR2 ANQGSEA. The CDR3 is 11 amino acids. The CDR3 nucleotides read TGCAGCGTACGGACTCAAGAGACCCAGTACTTC. This encodes CSVRTQETQYF. Together with reference TRBV29-1 and TRBJ2-5, the CDR3 gives the full variable domain: SAVISQKPSRDICQRGTSLTIQCQVDSQVTMMFWYRQQPGQSLTLIATANQGSEATYESGFVIDKFPISRPNLTFSTLTVSNMSPEDSSIYLCSVRTQETQYFGPGTRLLVL.

Worth noting for this clonotype: A clone one base away is much larger, so this may be a read error. V gene TRBV20-1 combines with J gene TRBJ2-5; D assignment may be TRBD1 or TRBD2 (5 bases each). There are 14 residues in the CDR3. CDR1 is DFQATT, CDR2 SNEGSKA, per germline (reference sequence). The CDR3 protein is CSAQFGGRGNEQLF. The CDR3 nucleotides are TGCAGTGCTCAATTTGGGGGTAGAGGCAATGAGCAGCTCTTC.

This sequence joins TRBV6-5 and TRBJ2-1; D remains ambiguous. The better agreement between TRBJ2-5 and the DNA end casts doubt on the J call. The CDR3 has 12 amino acids. Germline CDR1 and CDR2: MNHEY and SVGAGI. This CDR3 is CASSYYGETQYF. In DNA form, the CDR3 reads TGTGCCAGCAGCTATTACGGGGAGACCCAGTACTTC.

J is TRBJ2-5 and V is TRBV3-1, with TRBD2 identical over 9 bases. V dropped 8 bases and J dropped 5; count of bases not matched to a gene: 9. CDR1 and CDR2 from the germline V gene are LGHDT and YNNKEL (reference sequence). There are 14 residues in the CDR3. CDR3 in DNA: TGTGCCAGCGGTATAGCGGGAGTGGTCGAGACCCAGTACTTC. Residues: CASGIAGVVETQYF.